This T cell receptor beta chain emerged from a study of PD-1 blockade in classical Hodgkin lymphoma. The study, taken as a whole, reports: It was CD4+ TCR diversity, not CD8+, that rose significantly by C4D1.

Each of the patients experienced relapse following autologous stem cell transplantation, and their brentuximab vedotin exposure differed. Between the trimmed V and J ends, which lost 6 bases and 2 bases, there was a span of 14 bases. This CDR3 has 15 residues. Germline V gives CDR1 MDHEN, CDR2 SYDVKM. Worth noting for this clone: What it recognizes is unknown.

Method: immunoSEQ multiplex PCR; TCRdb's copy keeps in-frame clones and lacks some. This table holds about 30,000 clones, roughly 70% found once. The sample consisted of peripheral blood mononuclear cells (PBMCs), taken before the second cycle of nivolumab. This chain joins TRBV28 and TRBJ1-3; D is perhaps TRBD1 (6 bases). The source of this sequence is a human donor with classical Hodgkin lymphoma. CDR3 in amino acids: CASRRRGGTGNTIYF. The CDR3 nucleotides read TGTGCCAGCAGGCGGAGAGGGGGGACTGGAAACACCATATATTTT.